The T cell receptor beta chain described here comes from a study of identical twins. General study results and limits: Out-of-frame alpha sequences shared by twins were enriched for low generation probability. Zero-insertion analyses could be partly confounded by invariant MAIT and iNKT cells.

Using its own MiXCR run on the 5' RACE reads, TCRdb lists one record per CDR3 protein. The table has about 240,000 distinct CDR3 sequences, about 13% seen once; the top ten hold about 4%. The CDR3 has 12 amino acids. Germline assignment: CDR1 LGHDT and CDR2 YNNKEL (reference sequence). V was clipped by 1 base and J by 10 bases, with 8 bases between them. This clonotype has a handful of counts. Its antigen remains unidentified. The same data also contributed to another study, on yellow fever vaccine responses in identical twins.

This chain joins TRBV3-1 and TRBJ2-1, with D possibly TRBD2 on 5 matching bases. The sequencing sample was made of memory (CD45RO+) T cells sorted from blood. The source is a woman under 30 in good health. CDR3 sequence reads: CASSQVGEEQFF. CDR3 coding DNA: TGTGCCAGCAGCCAAGTTGGGGAGGAGCAGTTCTTC.